This TCR beta chain was sequenced in a study of CD8 T cells in Susac syndrome (dated by TCRdb to about 2019). Describing the broader study: Of the Susac syndrome patients who were sequenced, roughly 8 were in clinical remission while six had clinically active disease. At the time of blood withdrawal, Susac syndrome patients were either therapy-naive, taking corticosteroids (with some also receiving IVIg), or on IVIg alone. Whether CD8+ T cell activation and differentiation in Susac syndrome was antigen driven was tested using repertoire sequencing. The study compared CD8+ T cell repertoire clonality among 11 to 12 healthy donors, approximately 14 Susac syndrome patients and some 16 multiple sclerosis patients.

Peripheral blood CD8+ and CD4+ T cells from healthy donors, Susac syndrome patients and multiple sclerosis patients were profiled using high-throughput TCR beta sequencing. Susac syndrome patients met recently defined diagnostic criteria for definite or probable disease. CD8+ TEMRA cells were enriched by FACS, while bulk CD8+ and CD4+ T cells were purified by magnetic negative isolation. Blood was drawn into EDTA tubes, processed within 24 hours, and PBMCs were isolated by density gradient centrifugation. PBMCs destined for TCR sequencing were cryopreserved in liquid nitrogen and later thawed in a 37 °C water bath. A purity of at least 90% was achieved for sorted or isolated CD4+, CD8+ and CD8+ TEMRA cells. Results the study describes overall, beyond this receptor: Clonal expansion was observed in Susac syndrome CD8+ repertoires, with the highest expansion in CD8+ TEMRA cells and greater expansion in clinically active than in remitting patients. The number of individuals in the TCR sequencing and HLA analysis was acknowledged as relatively small. Under 20 and five Susac-specific public clones were found in the total CD8+ and CD8+ TEMRA repertoires, respectively.

RNA was extracted using the RNeasy kit, and roughly 0.5 to 1 microgram was reverse transcribed with random hexamers. TCR beta CDR3 regions were amplified with the immunoSEQ multiplex PCR assay covering 54 Vbeta and 13 Jbeta segments. Bias from PCR amplification was corrected by using a synthetic template baseline for primer optimization and for computational correction. Regarding the original processing steps: Reads were assigned to V, D and J genes according to IMGT and analyzed in immunoSEQ Analyzer, with only productive sequences retained. To calculate clonality, Shannon entropy was normalized by log2 of the number of productive unique sequences and then subtracted from one. Public and private clones were assessed among the 100 most prevalent clones of each patient and control. Susac-specific clones were defined as absent from healthy and MS cohorts, some 1,000 published viral clones and other ImmuneACCESS disease sequences. The public reads were reanalyzed by TCRdb: fastp trimming at Q25, MiXCR alignment, in-frame beta chains only. A single entry per CDR3 protein holds the most common genes and DNA from its merged rows. The V and J calls here are based on TCRdb, not the publication. Counted in this sample were about 90,000 distinct CDR3 sequences; around 96% of them appeared once. 0.55% to 0.8% of the sample goes to the ten largest clones.

Cut back by 3 bases and 2 bases, the V and J ends lie 12 bases apart. Spanning cysteine to phenylalanine, the CDR3 consists of 14 amino acids. Only the CDR3 portion is preserved as DNA: 42 bases, with reading frame beginning at the first base. Based on the germline V gene (reference sequence), the CDR1 and CDR2 sequences are DFQATT and SNEGSKA. In the case of this clonotype: Its antigen specificity is not known. The input lacks base qualities; no much larger clone sits a single base away.

Sequenced input: CD8+ T cells from PBMCs. The chain employs TRBV20-1 and TRBJ2-3; TRBD2 might be the D gene, on 6 matching bases. This clonotype was obtained from a human donor with Susac syndrome. The bases are TGCAGTGCTAGTCCGGCTAGCGACACAGATACGCAGTATTTT. Translation gives CSASPASDTDTQYF.